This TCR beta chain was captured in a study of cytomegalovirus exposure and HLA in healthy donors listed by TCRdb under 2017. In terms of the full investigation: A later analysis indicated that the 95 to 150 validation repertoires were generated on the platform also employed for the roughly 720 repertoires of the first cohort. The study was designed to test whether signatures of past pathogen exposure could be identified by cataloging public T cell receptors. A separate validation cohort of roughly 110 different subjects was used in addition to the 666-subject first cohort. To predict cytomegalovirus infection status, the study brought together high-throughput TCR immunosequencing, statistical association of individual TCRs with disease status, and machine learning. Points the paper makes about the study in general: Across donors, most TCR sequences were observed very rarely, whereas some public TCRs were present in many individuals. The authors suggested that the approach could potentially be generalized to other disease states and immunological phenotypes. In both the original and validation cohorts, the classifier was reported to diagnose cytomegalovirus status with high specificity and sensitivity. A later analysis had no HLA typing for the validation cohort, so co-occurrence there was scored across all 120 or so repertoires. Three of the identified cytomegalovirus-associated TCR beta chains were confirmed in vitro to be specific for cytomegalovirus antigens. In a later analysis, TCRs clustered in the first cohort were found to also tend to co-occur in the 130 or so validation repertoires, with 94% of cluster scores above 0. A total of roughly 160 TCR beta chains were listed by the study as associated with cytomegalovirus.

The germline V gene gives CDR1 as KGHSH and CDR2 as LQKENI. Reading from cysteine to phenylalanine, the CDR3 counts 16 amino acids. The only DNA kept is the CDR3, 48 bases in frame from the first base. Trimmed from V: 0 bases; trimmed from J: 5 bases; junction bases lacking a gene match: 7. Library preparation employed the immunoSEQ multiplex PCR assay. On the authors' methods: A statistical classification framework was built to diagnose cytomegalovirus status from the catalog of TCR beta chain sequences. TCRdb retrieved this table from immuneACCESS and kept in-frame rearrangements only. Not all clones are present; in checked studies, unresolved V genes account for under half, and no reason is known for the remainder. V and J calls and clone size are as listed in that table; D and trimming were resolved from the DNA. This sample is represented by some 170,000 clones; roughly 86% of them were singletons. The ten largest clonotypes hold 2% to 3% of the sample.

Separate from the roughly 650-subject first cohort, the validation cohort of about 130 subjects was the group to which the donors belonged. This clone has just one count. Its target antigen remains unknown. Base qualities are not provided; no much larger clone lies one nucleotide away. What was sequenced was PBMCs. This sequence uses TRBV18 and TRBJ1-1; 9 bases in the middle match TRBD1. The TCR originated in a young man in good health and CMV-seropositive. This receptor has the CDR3 CASSPPSGTGKTEAFF. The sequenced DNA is TGTGCCAGCTCACCACCGTCTGGGACAGGGAAAACTGAAGCTTTCTTT.